Each of the 13 T cell receptor beta chains below was sequenced from the same sample in a study of cytomegalovirus exposure and HLA in healthy donors. Clones were sequenced by immunoSEQ multiplex PCR, and TCRdb holds only the in-frame ones, with some missing. The sample carries 110,000 to 150,000 clones, approximately 84% recorded once. Sequencing input: PBMCs. The receptors were sampled from a woman aged 25 to 39 in good health and CMV-seronegative.

This chain joins TRBV28 and TRBJ1-1; a weak D match, TRBD1 (6 bases). Germline V gene data show CDR1 as MDHEN and CDR2 as SYDVKM. Trimming removed 2 bases from V and 1 base from J, with 11 bases in between. This CDR3 contains 15 residues. DNA of the CDR3: TGTGCCAGCAGTTTAACTCCGGGACAGAACACTGAAGCTTTCTTT. As protein: CASSLTPGQNTEAFF.

V is TRBV15 and J is TRBJ2-5; D is possibly TRBD2 (6 bases). The CDR3 totals 13 residues. The germline V gene has CDR1 LNHNV and CDR2 YYDKDF (reference sequence). V lost 6 bases, J lost 1 base, and 9 bases lay in between. The CDR3 sequence is CATRPGGQETQYF. The DNA of the CDR3 is TGTGCCACCAGGCCCGGGGGCCAAGAGACCCAGTACTTC.

On this clone: This CDR3 is also generated by other DNA sequences in the sample. The chain uses TRBV29-1 and TRBJ2-5, with 7 nucleotides matching TRBD1. Germline values: CDR1 SQVTM, CDR2 ANQGSEA. The V gene end was trimmed by 2 bases and the J gene end by 5 bases; junction bases not matched to a gene: 5. The CDR3 totals 13 residues. The CDR3 DNA follows: TGCAGCGTTGAAAGGGGGCGCCTGGAGACCCAGTACTTC. This sequence encodes CSVERGRLETQYF. The variable domain in full, with the rest retrieved from reference TRBV29-1 and TRBJ2-5, is SAVISQKPSRDICQRGTSLTIQCQVDSQVTMMFWYRQQPGQSLTLIATANQGSEATYESGFVIDKFPISRPNLTFSTLTVSNMSPEDSSIYLCSVERGRLETQYFGPGTRLLVL.

This clone has more than one count but fewer than ten. This CDR3 is CASSLRKVSGNSPLHF. The CDR3 coding sequence is TGTGCCAGCAGTCTTCGGAAGGTTTCAGGGAATTCACCCCTCCACTTT. The chain is built from TRBV5-6 and TRBJ1-6; tentative D call: TRBD1 (5 bases). The CDR3 extends over 16 amino acids. Germline lookup yields CDR1 SGHDT and CDR2 YYEEEE. Trimming removed 5 bases at V and 7 bases at J, with 19 bases between.

This clone was recorded a few times. This sequence joins TRBV10-3 and TRBJ1-2; a possible D gene is TRBD1 (6 bases). The V gene lost 2 bases and the J gene lost 2 bases, with 12 bases spanning the gap. The CDR3 covers 15 residues. The germline V gene has CDR1 ENHRY and CDR2 SYGVKD. The CDR3 reads CAISENAGVNYGYTF. CDR3 coding DNA: TGTGCCATCAGTGAGAATGCAGGGGTAAACTATGGCTACACCTTC.

The chain has TRBV7-9 and TRBJ1-1; TRBD1 is a possible D gene (6 bases). V was trimmed by 4 bases and J by 7 bases, leaving 16 bases between them. Germline V CDR1 and CDR2: SEHNR, FQNEAQ (reference sequence). The CDR3 length is 14 residues. For the CDR3, the DNA is TGTGCCAGCAGCTCCCAGGGGAGTAGGGGTGAAGCTTTCTTT. Protein sequence: CASSSQGSRGEAFF.

The CDR3 DNA reads as TGTGCCAGCAAAAGCTGGCGGGGGATAGACACCGGGGAGCTGTTTTTT. Protein product: CASKSWRGIDTGELFF. This chain connects TRBV28 to TRBJ2-2; 7 positions agree with TRBD2. The CDR3 is 16 residues long. The ends lost 7 bases at V and 3 bases at J; junction bases unmatched: 11. CDR1 is MDHEN and CDR2 is SYDVKM in the germline V gene.

V gene TRBV29-1 combines with J gene TRBJ1-1, with TRBD1 matching over 9 bases. CDR3 length: 14 residues. The germline V gene has CDR1 SQVTM and CDR2 ANQGSEA. Trimming removed 5 bases from V and 4 bases from J; junction bases left unmatched: 8. CDR3 coding DNA: TGCAGCGTTCAACAGGGGGCCCGGACCACTGAAGCTTTCTTT. Amino acid sequence: CSVQQGARTTEAFF.

This clone was recorded only once. The CDR3 DNA is TGCGCCAGCAGCCAACACCCAACAGTCGGTAGACCTCCTGGCTACACCTTC. As protein: CASSQHPTVGRPPGYTF. The chain employs TRBV4-1 and TRBJ1-2; no clear D. The V gene lost 2 bases and the J gene lost 7 bases, with 23 bases spanning the gap. The CDR3 is 17 residues long. From germline, CDR1 is MGHRA and CDR2 YSYEKL.

The chain has TRBV2 and TRBJ1-2; possibly TRBD1 for D (6 bases). The CDR3 totals 12 residues. Between the trimmed V and J ends, which lost 5 bases and 5 bases, there was a span of 9 bases. CDR1 and CDR2 from the germline V gene are SNHLY and FYNNEI. The CDR3 reads CASSSQGYGYTF. In DNA form, the CDR3 reads TGTGCCAGCAGTTCACAGGGTTATGGCTACACCTTC.

This clone was found once. The chain joins TRBV6-6 to TRBJ2-2; unclear D gene. This CDR3 has 16 residues. Germline V gene lookup returns CDR1 MNHNY and CDR2 SVGAGI (reference sequence). The ends were cut back, 7 bases at V and 0 bases at J, with 15 bases in the middle. The CDR3 bases are TGTGCCAGCACCCCTGGGCAGGCAACGAACACCGGGGAGCTGTTTTTT. Protein: CASTPGQATNTGELFF.

The V and J genes are TRBV28 and TRBJ1-4; D is uncertain. Trimming took 6 bases from V and 0 from J, leaving 11 bases between them. This CDR3 contains 15 residues. Germline assignment: CDR1 MDHEN and CDR2 SYDVKM. This chain's CDR3 is CASRAGPATNEKLFF. CDR3 sequence (DNA): TGTGCCAGCAGAGCGGGCCCTGCAACTAATGAAAAACTGTTTTTT.

The V and J genes are TRBV5-4 and TRBJ2-5, with 11 bases fitting TRBD2. Germline values: CDR1 SGHNT, CDR2 YYREEE (reference sequence). Trimming removed 0 bases from V and 3 bases from J; junction bases left unmatched: 1. This CDR3 spans 15 amino acids. This chain's CDR3 is CASSLVLAGEETQYF. CDR3 in DNA: TGTGCCAGCAGCTTGGTACTAGCGGGGGAAGAGACCCAGTACTTC.